The clone carrying this T cell receptor beta chain was seen just once. The antigen is not known. This entry belongs to a study of T cell responses to AZD1222 COVID-19 vaccine. Study outcomes and limitations: Reports indicate that nearly half of spike-specific TCRs are directed at unmutated variant regions. White British people made up most donors, females outnumbered males, and clonal diversity was possibly underestimated. Repertoires were sampled only after the peak T cell response.

The ends lost 5 bases at V and 13 bases at J; junction bases unmatched: 8. Germline V gene lookup returns CDR1 SGHDT and CDR2 YYEEEE. This CDR3 is built from 13 residues. Assay: immunoSEQ multiplex PCR; the TCRdb copy retains only in-frame clones and omits some. The table has approximately 120,000 clones, roughly nine tenths seen once. This receptor was identified in an adult in good health. The V call is TRBV5-6, the J call TRBJ2-1; 11 bases are shared with TRBD2. This specimen was peripheral blood, taken on day 0 of AZD1222 vaccination. CDR3 region: CASRKGLAGQQFF. The DNA for the CDR3 is TGTGCCAGCAGAAAAGGACTAGCGGGTCAACAGTTCTTC.